These 21 T cell receptor beta chains were all obtained from the same sample, sequenced in a study of cytomegalovirus exposure and HLA in healthy donors (dated by TCRdb to about 2017). The library was produced with the immunoSEQ multiplex PCR assay. The multiplex PCR relied on a mix of 60 forward primers for TCR Vbeta segments and 13 reverse primers for TCR Jbeta segments. TCRdb took over this immuneACCESS table, retaining in-frame rearrangements with V and J assigned. Such tables are incomplete; in checked studies, under half of the missing clones stem from an unresolved V gene, and the remainder is unexplained. The sample table contains about 130,000 clones; only one count was recorded for roughly 82% of them. 9.5% to 15% of the sample is in the top ten clones. The specimen was PBMCs. The receptor set was obtained from a woman in her thirties or forties in good health and CMV-seropositive.

This clone was seen a few times. V and J are TRBV4-1 and TRBJ2-7; D perhaps matches TRBD1 (5 bases). V lost 3 bases and J 6 bases, leaving 21 bases between the germline ends. Germline V CDR1 and CDR2: MGHRA, YSYEKL. CDR3 length: 16 residues. CDR3 in DNA: TGCGCCAGCAGCCAGACAGCCCTTAAATCTGAAGGCGAGCAGTACTTC. It yields the protein CASSQTALKSEGEQYF.

The genes are TRBV4-1 and TRBJ2-7, with D possibly TRBD1 on 5 matching bases. Trimming cost V 1 base and J 5 bases, with 15 bases left between them. The germline V gene has CDR1 MGHRA and CDR2 YSYEKL. This CDR3 has 15 amino acids. CDR3 bases: TGCGCCAGCAGCCAAGTCGGCAGGGAAAATGACGAGCAGTACTTC. Its protein product is CASSQVGRENDEQYF.

The chain links TRBV2 to TRBJ2-5; 8 nucleotides match TRBD1. The J call is in doubt because the DNA end fits TRBJ2-7 better. The CDR3 is made up of 13 amino acids. Germline values: CDR1 SNHLY, CDR2 FYNNEI. The CDR3 here is CASSLQGAYEQYF. The CDR3 nucleotides read TGTGCCAGCAGTTTACAGGGGGCCTACGAGCAGTACTTC.

The chain couples TRBV29-1 to TRBJ2-5; a weak D match, TRBD2 (5 bases). The CDR3 runs to 11 residues. Trimming stripped 8 bases from V and 2 bases from J, with 9 bases between. The germline CDR1 and CDR2 sequences are SQVTM and ANQGSEA. CDR3 residues: CSISVQETQYF. In DNA, the CDR3 is TGCAGCATTAGCGTTCAAGAGACCCAGTACTTC.

This rearrangement joins TRBV7-9 to TRBJ2-7, with TRBD1 identical over 9 bases. CDR1 is SEHNR, CDR2 FQNEAQ, per germline (reference sequence). The CDR3 sequence is 15 residues long. Trimming removed 6 bases from V and 5 bases from J; junction bases left unmatched: 11. The CDR3 DNA sequence: TGTGCCAGCAGTCCTACCTACAGGGGGCAAGACGAGCAGTACTTC. It encodes CASSPTYRGQDEQYF.

The chain has TRBV5-1 and TRBJ2-7, with D unclear. V was cut by 0 bases and J by 0 bases, with 7 bases left in between. This CDR3 contains 14 residues. The germline V gene encodes CDR1 SGHRS and CDR2 YFSETQ. The CDR3 loop reads CASSLDSSSYEQYF. The CDR3, as DNA: TGCGCCAGCAGCTTGGACAGTAGCTCCTACGAGCAGTACTTC.

The chain recombines TRBV5-1 with TRBJ2-1; D perhaps matches TRBD1 (6 bases). The CDR3 is 11 residues long. The ends were cut back, 5 bases at V and 6 bases at J, with 6 bases in the middle. CDR1 is SGHRS, CDR2 YFSETQ, per germline. The CDR3 reads CASRGGNEQFF. The CDR3 coding sequence is TGCGCCAGCAGAGGGGGCAATGAGCAGTTCTTC.

V and J are TRBV19 and TRBJ2-1; TRBD1 agrees at 9 bases. With 7 bases clipped from V and 3 bases from J, the junction kept 4 bases outside the gene matches. Looked up from germline, CDR1 is LNHDA and CDR2 is SQIVND (reference sequence). CDR3 length: 14 amino acids. CDR3 sequence reads: CASTTGQGYNEQFF. The CDR3 coding sequence is TGTGCCAGTACGACGGGACAGGGCTACAATGAGCAGTTCTTC.

The rearrangement links TRBV6-6 to TRBJ2-7, with a tentative D call TRBD2 (5 bases). CDR1 is MNHNY and CDR2 is SVGAGI in the germline V gene (reference sequence). CDR3 length equals 16 residues. V was pared by 0 bases and J by 3 bases, with 15 bases between. CDR3 DNA: TGTGCCAGCAGTTACTCCCACGGAGGAGAGGGCTACGAGCAGTACTTC. Protein sequence: CASSYSHGGEGYEQYF.

This chain joins TRBV19 and TRBJ2-6; tentatively, D is TRBD2 (5 bases). The germline V and J ends were trimmed by 3 bases and 2 bases, with 5 bases remaining between them. The CDR3 consists of 14 residues. Germline-derived CDR1 and CDR2 are LNHDA and SQIVND (reference sequence). The CDR3 loop reads CASSIGAGANVLTF. The CDR3 coding sequence is TGTGCCAGTAGTATCGGGGCTGGGGCCAACGTCCTGACTTTC.

The chain recombines TRBV5-4 with TRBJ2-1, with D possibly matching TRBD2 (6 bases). The CDR3 is made up of 16 amino acids. Germline CDR1 is SGHNT and CDR2 is YYREEE (reference sequence). Trimming pared 4 bases from V and 0 bases from J, leaving 14 bases between. As DNA, the CDR3 is TGTGCCAGCAGCACCGGACGGGGGAGCTCCTACAATGAGCAGTTCTTC. It codes for CASSTGRGSSYNEQFF.

The CDR3: CASSITRNTEAFF. The DNA of the CDR3 is TGTGCCAGTAGTATCACCAGGAACACTGAAGCTTTCTTT. This chain connects TRBV19 to TRBJ1-1; D is unclear. With 3 bases removed from V and 1 base from J, the gap between germline ends came to 6 bases. There are 13 residues in the CDR3. Germline V lookup: CDR1 LNHDA, CDR2 SQIVND (reference sequence).

The V and J genes are TRBV7-8 and TRBJ1-1, with 9 bases that match TRBD1. CDR1 and CDR2 (germline): SGHVS, FQNEAQ. J was trimmed by 4 bases and V by 2 bases; bases with no gene match: 8. This CDR3 region has 16 residues. As DNA, the CDR3 is TGTGCCAGCAGCTTAAGTACAGGGGGCTTGCCCACTGAAGCTTTCTTT. As protein: CASSLSTGGLPTEAFF.

This chain joins TRBV30 and TRBJ1-4; TRBD1 might be the D (6 bases). Trimming shortened V by 3 bases and J by 7 bases, and 12 bases separated the two germline ends. The CDR3 totals 13 residues. Looked up from germline, CDR1 is GTSNPN and CDR2 is SVGIG (reference sequence). This CDR3 reads CAWSTGRGEKLFF. CDR3 nucleotides: TGTGCCTGGAGCACAGGGAGGGGTGAAAAACTGTTTTTT.

This clone appeared a few times. The chain uses TRBV6-1 and TRBJ2-2; possible D gene TRBD1, 5 bases. The CDR3 extends over 15 amino acids. V was clipped by 5 bases and J by 1 base, with 11 bases between them. The germline CDR1 and CDR2 sequences are MNHNS and SASEGT. CDR3 protein: CASSLGHMNTGELFF. CDR3 DNA: TGTGCCAGCAGTCTCGGACACATGAACACCGGGGAGCTGTTTTTT.

This clone appeared once. The V and J genes are TRBV27 and TRBJ2-2; D might be TRBD1 (5 bases). The CDR3 length is 14 residues. The germline V gene encodes CDR1 MNHEY and CDR2 SMNVEV (reference sequence). The V end lost 7 bases, the J end lost 4 bases, and 13 bases lay between the germline ends. The CDR3 DNA reads as TGTGCCAGCAAGCCAGACAGAAGCACCGGGGAGCTGTTTTTT. Translation gives CASKPDRSTGELFF.

This clone was detected a few times. The J gene is TRBJ2-5, the V gene TRBV29-1; maybe TRBD2 (6 bases). V shed 1 base and J shed 4 bases, with 13 bases lying between them. CDR1 SQVTM and CDR2 ANQGSEA come from the germline V gene. The CDR3 runs to 14 residues. This chain's CDR3 is CSVEVLPGAETQYF. DNA of the CDR3: TGCAGCGTTGAAGTTTTACCGGGAGCAGAGACCCAGTACTTC.

CDR3 protein: CSVGRGAGSYEQYF. CDR3 DNA: TGCAGCGTTGGCAGGGGAGCCGGCTCCTACGAGCAGTACTTC. J is TRBJ2-7 and V is TRBV29-1, with TRBD1 as a possible D gene (6 bases). This CDR3 region has 14 residues. V lost 4 bases and J lost 0, with 13 bases in between. Germline V gene lookup returns CDR1 SQVTM and CDR2 ANQGSEA.

This clone was seen just once. This chain joins TRBV7-9 and TRBJ2-7; tentatively, D is TRBD2 (5 bases). Germline assignment: CDR1 SEHNR and CDR2 FQNEAQ (reference sequence). This CDR3 is 14 amino acids long. V dropped 5 bases and J dropped 5 bases, with 16 bases sitting between them. The CDR3 coding sequence is TGTGCCAGCAGCCGGAGGCGGCAGGCAGACGAGCAGTACTTC. It specifies CASSRRRQADEQYF.

The genes are TRBV5-4 and TRBJ2-5; 9 bases align to TRBD1. The length of the CDR3 is 14 residues. Germline CDR1 reads SGHNT; CDR2 reads YYREEE (reference sequence). The J segment lost 5 bases and the V segment lost 4 bases, leaving 6 bases of the junction unmatched. The CDR3 sequence: CASSPTGGGETQYF. CDR3 bases: TGTGCCAGCAGCCCTACAGGGGGCGGGGAGACCCAGTACTTC.

The chain employs TRBV7-3 and TRBJ2-3, with TRBD2 matching 9 bases. In germline, CDR1 is SGHTA, CDR2 FQGTGA. J was trimmed by 5 bases and V by 2 bases; bases with no gene match: 11. The CDR3 contains 17 residues. CDR3 region: CASSLGPAGGLEDTQYF. Here the CDR3 DNA reads TGTGCCAGCAGCTTAGGGCCAGCGGGAGGCCTTGAAGATACGCAGTATTTT.